This T cell receptor beta chain was recovered during a study of CD8 T cells in ankylosing spondylitis. In its sample, this clonotype was seen a few times. Its specificity is not known. Making use of molecular barcodes, quantitative 5'-RACE generated TCR beta libraries. TCRdb fed the 5' RACE reads into MiXCR, producing one record per CDR3 protein. In the table there are hundreds of thousands of distinct CDR3 sequences, 32% of which are singletons. The V segment lost 5 bases and the J segment 5 bases; nucleotides outside the gene matches: 7. The CDR3 length is 15 residues. Per the germline V gene, CDR1 is DFQATT and CDR2 is SNEGSKA (reference sequence). Overall study findings and caveats: Some of these motif variants have turned up before, in reports on reactive arthritis synovial fluid and blood. A TCR beta motif of under ten highly homologous variants appeared characteristic of ankylosing spondylitis blood. Reportedly, disease-linked clones are significantly enriched in ankylosing spondylitis patients' matched synovial fluid.

The clonotype originates from a male donor with ankylosing spondylitis or in good health (not recorded which). What was sequenced was blood, either unsorted or a sorted T cell fraction (not recorded which). The chain uses TRBV20-1 and TRBJ2-3, with TRBD2 matching 13 bases. The CDR3 DNA follows: TGCAGTGCTTCACCGGGACTAGCGGGGAGAGATACGCAGTATTTT. It is translated as CSASPGLAGRDTQYF.